The 10 T cell receptor beta chains presented below share a single source sample, sequenced in a study of blood T cell repertoires in COVID-19. Repertoires were generated with immunoSEQ multiplex PCR, while TCRdb's copy carries only in-frame clones and drops some. Counted here are under 250,000 clones, more than 70% occurring once; the ten biggest clones make up about 9%. The sample taken for sequencing was peripheral blood. The origin of the receptors is a man between 40 and 49 years old with active or convalescent COVID-19.

The chain couples TRBV19 to TRBJ1-5; D uncertain. Germline-derived CDR1 and CDR2 are LNHDA and SQIVND (reference sequence). Trimming took 3 bases from V and 6 from J, leaving 9 bases between them. This CDR3 spans 13 amino acids. CDR3 in amino acids: CASSMAGVQPQHF. The CDR3 DNA is TGTGCCAGTAGTATGGCGGGTGTTCAGCCCCAGCATTTT.

The chain combines TRBV7-2 with TRBJ1-1; a weak D match, TRBD1 (5 bases). V lost 0 bases, J lost 4 bases, and 12 bases lay in between. Per the germline V gene, CDR1 is SGHTA and CDR2 is FQGNSA. The CDR3 runs 15 residues. The CDR3 bases are TGTGCCAGCAGCTTAGCGCGGGGGGTGGGCACTGAAGCTTTCTTT. Translation: CASSLARGVGTEAFF.

The J gene is TRBJ1-2, the V gene TRBV7-8, with 7 nucleotides matching TRBD1. J lost 7 bases, V lost 5 bases, and 7 bases had no gene match. The germline gives CDR1 SGHVS, CDR2 FQNEAQ. The CDR3 extends over 13 amino acids. The DNA of the CDR3 is TGTGCCAGCAGCCAACGACAGGGAGCTGGCTACACCTTC. It specifies CASSQRQGAGYTF.

This rearrangement joins TRBV4-2 to TRBJ1-3; tentatively, D is TRBD1 (6 bases). The CDR3 is made up of 16 amino acids. V was pared by 4 bases and J by 2 bases, with 15 bases between. The germline CDR1 and CDR2 sequences are LGHNA and YNFKEQ. CDR3 protein: CASSRSGVITGNTIYF. CDR3 DNA: TGTGCCAGCAGCCGGTCAGGGGTTATCACTGGAAACACCATATATTTT.

This sequence joins TRBV9 and TRBJ1-3, with D unresolved. This CDR3 is 13 amino acids long. V gave up 6 bases and J gave up 0 bases, with 7 bases separating them. In germline, CDR1 is SGDLS, CDR2 YYNGEE. CDR3 DNA sequence: TGTGCCAGCACAGGCAGCTCTGGAAACACCATATATTTT. Translating gives CASTGSSGNTIYF.

The chain is built from TRBV6-1 and TRBJ1-2, with D perhaps matching TRBD1 (5 bases). This CDR3 contains 16 residues. V dropped 4 bases and J dropped 2 bases, with 17 bases sitting between them. Germline assignment: CDR1 MNHNS and CDR2 SASEGT. The CDR3 sequence: CASSVGGGWKNYGYTF. In DNA form, the CDR3 reads TGTGCCAGCAGTGTTGGGGGGGGTTGGAAAAACTATGGCTACACCTTC.

The gene calls are TRBV6-1 and TRBJ2-5; 8 positions agree with TRBD1. Germline V gives CDR1 MNHNS, CDR2 SASEGT. Trimming took 2 bases from V and 2 from J; bases not matched to a gene: 4. CDR3 length: 15 amino acids. The CDR3 loop is CASSEIWTGQETQYF. CDR3 sequence (DNA): TGTGCCAGCAGTGAAATTTGGACAGGGCAAGAGACCCAGTACTTC.

This clone was detected a few times. The rearrangement uses TRBV30 and TRBJ1-3; no firm D call. Germline loops: CDR1 GTSNPN, CDR2 SVGIG (reference sequence). V was clipped by 4 bases and J by 0 bases, with 13 bases between them. This CDR3 comprises 15 residues. The CDR3: CAWKELGSSGNTIYF. CDR3 nucleotide sequence: TGTGCCTGGAAGGAGTTGGGGAGCTCTGGAAACACCATATATTTT.

This chain links TRBV5-6 with TRBJ2-7; the match to TRBD1 covers 7 bases. The germline V gene has CDR1 SGHDT and CDR2 YYEEEE. The J segment lost 3 bases and the V segment lost 4 bases, leaving 4 bases of the junction unmatched. The CDR3 has 13 residues. CDR3 sequence: CASSETGDYEQYF. In DNA, the CDR3 is TGTGCCAGCAGCGAAACAGGGGACTACGAGCAGTACTTC.

This sequence joins TRBV28 and TRBJ1-2; 9 nucleotides match TRBD1. V trimming: 6 bases; J trimming: 3 bases; junction bases outside the gene matches: 5. Germline V gene data show CDR1 as MDHEN and CDR2 as SYDVKM. CDR3 length: 14 amino acids. The CDR3 nucleotides are TGTGCCAGCAGATCGGGACAGGGAGACTATGGCTACACCTTC. This encodes CASRSGQGDYGYTF.